One T cell receptor beta chain is described in this entry. Its cognate antigen is unknown. The sample is drawn from a study of OX40 agonist ivuxolimab in advanced cancers. Turning to the study itself: Patients received the agonistic anti-OX40 (CD134) antibody ivuxolimab.

The CDR3 runs to 12 residues. Trimming left V 7 bases short and J 4 bases short, with 13 bases between. CDR1 and CDR2 from the germline V gene are SQVTM and ANQGSEA. Sequenced by immunoSEQ multiplex PCR; TCRdb stores in-frame clones only, minus some. The sample holds about 32,000 clones, roughly 84% seen once. Notes on the study in general: Low clonal expansion, among the lowest seen, marked partial responders at 0.1-3.0 mg/kg. With doses of 0.1 to 3.0 mg/kg, CD4+ and CD8+ blood T cells had undergone clonal expansion by week 6.

This material consisted of CD4+ or CD8+ T cells sorted from blood, taken in a trial of the OX40 agonist ivuxolimab. The sequence came from an adult with an advanced solid tumor such as melanoma, head and neck, liver or kidney cancer. The rearrangement links TRBV29-1 to TRBJ1-1; weak D call: TRBD1 (5 bases). In nucleotides, the CDR3 is TGCAGCGGGCGGCAGGGTGGCACTGAAGCTTTCTTT. Protein product: CSGRQGGTEAFF.